These 27 T cell receptor beta chains were all obtained from the same sample, sequenced in a study of neurological immune-mediated disorders. In TCRdb, the 5' RACE reads were re-called with MiXCR into one record per CDR3 protein. This table has 71,000 or so distinct CDR3 sequences, roughly 13% appearing once. Time point of the sample: longitudinal time-point 1 (baseline). Specimen: PBMCs. The source is a female donor with HTLV-1-associated myelopathy (HAM/TSP).

This rearrangement joins TRBV27 to TRBJ2-7; D is possibly TRBD1 (6 bases). This CDR3 contains 17 residues. Germline V gene data show CDR1 as MNHEY and CDR2 as SMNVEV (reference sequence). V gave up 6 bases and J gave up 0 bases, with 21 bases separating them. DNA for the CDR3: TGTGCCAGCAGCCGAACCGGGACAAGGCCTCTCTCCTACGAGCAGTACTTC. As protein: CASSRTGTRPLSYEQYF.

This clonotype was counted ten times or more. The rearrangement uses TRBV27 and TRBJ2-3, with D perhaps given as TRBD1 or TRBD2 (7 bases each). V was cut by 5 bases and J by 2 bases, with 20 bases left in between. Looked up from germline, CDR1 is MNHEY and CDR2 is SMNVEV (reference sequence). The CDR3 covers 17 residues. This chain's CDR3 is CASSTAGRRGHTDTQYF. CDR3 bases: TGTGCCAGCAGTACCGCCGGGAGGAGGGGGCACACAGATACGCAGTATTTT.

This clonotype was found many times. DNA for the CDR3: TGTGCCACCAGCAGAGGGGTGGCAGCACAAGAGACCCAGTACTTC. Its protein is CATSRGVAAQETQYF. This sequence joins TRBV15 and TRBJ2-5, with D uncertain. Trimming shortened V by 1 base and J by 2 bases, and 11 bases separated the two germline ends. Germline V gives CDR1 LNHNV, CDR2 YYDKDF (reference sequence). This CDR3 has 15 residues.

This clonotype appeared many times. The chain carries TRBV20-1 and TRBJ2-5, with D possibly matching TRBD2 (7 bases). Trimming left V 1 base short and J 4 bases short, with 16 bases between. Germline CDR1 and CDR2: DFQATT and SNEGSKA (reference sequence). The CDR3 extends over 15 amino acids. The CDR3 protein is CSARGGGGLRETQYF. The CDR3, as DNA: TGCAGTGCTAGAGGGGGGGGGGGCCTACGAGAGACCCAGTACTTC.

The sample holds many counts of this clonotype. The CDR3 DNA follows: TGCGCCAGCAGCTTGGGGACTAGCGGGTACTACGAGCAGTACTTC. Translated: CASSLGTSGYYEQYF. The chain has TRBV5-1 and TRBJ2-7, with TRBD2 identical over 11 bases. The CDR3 is 15 residues long. V trimming: 0 bases; J trimming: 3 bases; junction bases outside the gene matches: 2. Per the germline V gene, CDR1 is SGHRS and CDR2 is YFSETQ. Based on the CDR3 plus reference TRBV5-1 and TRBJ2-7, the full variable domain is KAGVTQTPRYLIKTRGQQVTLSCSPISGHRSVSWYQQTPGQGLQFLFEYFSETQRNKGNFPGRFSGRQFSNSRSEMNVSTLELGDSALYLCASSLGTSGYYEQYFGPGTRLTVT.

This clonotype was counted at least ten times. The chain links TRBV5-1 to TRBJ1-1, with D maybe TRBD1 (5 bases). The CDR3 totals 16 residues. Trimming took 0 bases from V and 3 from J, leaving 15 bases between them. Germline-derived CDR1 and CDR2 are SGHRS and YFSETQ. The CDR3 loop reads CASSLEGARGDTEAFF. CDR3 nucleotides: TGCGCCAGCAGCTTGGAAGGCGCGCGGGGGGACACTGAAGCTTTCTTT.

This clonotype has a count of ten or more. The chain is built from TRBV10-3 and TRBJ1-3, with 9 bases identical to TRBD1. V lost 11 bases and J lost 0; bases outside the gene matches: 5. Germline CDR1 is ENHRY and CDR2 is SYGVKD. The length of the CDR3 is 14 residues. This CDR3 reads CAVGQGPSGNTIYF. CDR3 bases: TGTGCCGTGGGACAGGGACCCTCTGGAAACACCATATATTTT.

J is TRBJ2-1 and V is TRBV7-9; no firm D call. This CDR3 is 13 amino acids long. The V gene's germline CDR1 is SEHNR and CDR2 FQNEAQ (reference sequence). The CDR3 region has the DNA TGTACCACGGTCGCGGACCGGACCAATGAGCAGTTCTTC. Its translation is CTTVADRTNEQFF.

This clonotype was counted ten times or more. The CDR3 sequence is CASIRVDNYGYTF. The CDR3 DNA follows: TGTGCCAGCATTAGGGTGGATAACTATGGCTACACCTTC. The gene calls are TRBV2 and TRBJ1-2, with D uncertain. Trimming took off 7 bases at V and 1 base at J, with 10 bases between the two ends. CDR3 size: 13 residues. CDR1 and CDR2 from the germline V gene are SNHLY and FYNNEI.

In its sample, this clonotype was seen many times. This chain links TRBV25-1 with TRBJ2-2; 7 bases agree with TRBD1. This CDR3 contains 15 residues. Losses at the gene ends were 7 bases for V and 5 bases for J; bases not matched to a gene: 10. Germline V gives CDR1 MGHDK, CDR2 SYGVNS. The CDR3 loop is CASKEQGKGTGELFF. The CDR3, as DNA: TGTGCCAGCAAGGAACAGGGGAAGGGAACCGGGGAGCTGTTTTTT.

This clonotype was counted ten times or more. The genes are TRBV9 and TRBJ2-1; 10 nucleotides align to TRBD2. Germline V gene data show CDR1 as SGDLS and CDR2 as YYNGEE. V was pared by 3 bases and J by 9 bases, with 12 bases of the junction left unmatched. The CDR3 has 16 amino acids. This chain's CDR3 is CASSARIAGGGGEQFF. The CDR3 DNA follows: TGTGCCAGCAGCGCAAGGATAGCGGGGGGCGGTGGTGAGCAGTTCTTC.

The V gene is TRBV6-5, the J gene TRBJ2-2, with 9 bases lining up with TRBD1. The germline V gene has CDR1 MNHEY and CDR2 SVGAGI. The length of the CDR3 is 17 residues. Germline trimming cut 6 bases from V and 1 base from J; bases unmatched to any gene: 9. The CDR3 nucleotides are TGTGCCAGCAGCACTCGACCGGGACAGGGGAACACCGGGGAGCTGTTTTTT. Translating gives CASSTRPGQGNTGELFF.

This clonotype has a count of ten or more. The V call is TRBV2, the J call TRBJ2-7; the D call may be TRBD1 or TRBD2 (6 bases each). The CDR3 is made up of 14 amino acids. Germline CDR1 and CDR2: SNHLY and FYNNEI. Trimming took 3 bases from V and 3 from J, leaving 12 bases between them. Here the CDR3 DNA reads TGTGCCAGCAGTGAGGGGGGCAGGGACTACGAGCAGTACTTC. It codes for CASSEGGRDYEQYF.

This chain uses TRBV28 with TRBJ1-2, with D tentatively TRBD1 (5 bases). Germline CDR1 and CDR2: MDHEN and SYDVKM. This CDR3 comprises 15 residues. Trimming left V 1 base short and J 4 bases short, with 13 bases between. CDR3 nucleotides: TGTGCCAGCAGTTTATATCAGGGCGAAAGCTATGGCTACACCTTC. This gives the protein CASSLYQGESYGYTF.

In this sample, this clonotype turned up many times. The rearrangement uses TRBV28 and TRBJ2-2; D remains unclear. Germline CDR1 MDHEN, CDR2 SYDVKM. CDR3 size: 12 residues. V shed 7 bases and J shed 3 bases, with 6 bases lying between them. CDR3 sequence (DNA): TGTGCCAGCAAACAATACACCGGGGAGCTGTTTTTT. It translates to CASKQYTGELFF.

This clonotype has at least ten counts. V and J are TRBV4-1 and TRBJ1-3; D unclear. The germline V gene encodes CDR1 MGHRA and CDR2 YSYEKL. V lost 2 bases to trimming and J lost 2 bases, with 13 bases between them. The CDR3 runs 16 residues. CDR3 protein: CASSQFTRIPGNTIYF. CDR3 sequence (DNA): TGCGCCAGCAGCCAATTCACACGAATTCCTGGAAACACCATATATTTT.

The chain has TRBV5-1 and TRBJ1-1; the D gene is possibly TRBD1 (5 bases). The germline CDR1 and CDR2 sequences are SGHRS and YFSETQ. V was pared by 5 bases and J by 0 bases, with 26 bases between. The CDR3 has 19 residues. The CDR3 nucleotides read TGCGCCAGCAGGACAGACGGGTCCTCCCCCGAGCGCCTGAACACTGAAGCTTTCTTT. It yields the protein CASRTDGSSPERLNTEAFF. Full variable domain (rest looked up from reference TRBV5-1 and TRBJ1-1): KAGVTQTPRYLIKTRGQQVTLSCSPISGHRSVSWYQQTPGQGLQFLFEYFSETQRNKGNFPGRFSGRQFSNSRSEMNVSTLELGDSALYLCASRTDGSSPERLNTEAFFGQGTRLTVV.

The chain combines TRBV20-1 with TRBJ2-2; 11 bases align to TRBD2. Germline CDR1 is DFQATT and CDR2 is SNEGSKA (reference sequence). This CDR3 has 16 amino acids. J gave up 3 bases and V 6 bases, and 9 bases lay outside the gene matches. The CDR3 nucleotides are TGCAGTGCCACTAGCGGGGGAGACTACCACACCGGGGAGCTGTTTTTT. Translated: CSATSGGDYHTGELFF.

This clonotype was seen at least ten times. The chain has TRBV6-9 and TRBJ2-5; D could derive from TRBD1 or TRBD2 (5 bases each). V was cut by 10 bases and J by 0 bases, with 15 bases left in between. This CDR3 spans 14 amino acids. The V gene's germline CDR1 is MNHGY and CDR2 SVAAGI. For the CDR3, the DNA is TGTGCCATTCGGGATAGGGGATACCAAGAGACCCAGTACTTC. Translating gives CAIRDRGYQETQYF.

This clonotype was recorded many times. The DNA of the CDR3 is TGCGCCAGCAGCGACGGGCCCCCCAGGGCTAATGAAAAACTGTTTTTT. Amino acid sequence: CASSDGPPRANEKLFF. J is TRBJ1-4 and V is TRBV5-1, with D possibly being TRBD1 (5 bases). From germline, CDR1 is SGHRS and CDR2 YFSETQ. V shed 4 bases and J shed 3 bases, with 16 bases lying between them. This CDR3 contains 16 residues.

The V gene is TRBV28, the J gene TRBJ2-1, with 9 bases aligning to TRBD1. This CDR3 contains 14 residues. Germline V gene sequence: CDR1 MDHEN, CDR2 SYDVKM. Trimming cost V 8 bases and J 7 bases; bases outside gene matches: 9. CDR3 region: CASPLGQGLNEQFF. The CDR3 DNA reads as TGTGCCAGCCCACTCGGACAGGGGCTAAATGAGCAGTTCTTC.

This clonotype was counted many times. The chain has TRBV12-3 or TRBV12-4 and TRBJ2-1, with 14 bases fitting TRBD2. With 5 bases clipped from V and 15 bases from J, the junction kept 12 bases outside the gene matches. The CDR3 covers 15 residues. Written as DNA, the CDR3 is TGTGCCAGCAGTCCCCGGACTAGCGGGGGGCTCCCTGCGTTCTTC. Amino acids: CASSPRTSGGLPAFF.

This clonotype was detected ten times or more. The rearrangement uses TRBV5-1 and TRBJ2-7; D remains ambiguous. Germline assignment: CDR1 SGHRS and CDR2 YFSETQ. Trimming took off 0 bases at V and 3 bases at J, with 10 bases between the two ends. The CDR3 runs to 14 residues. CDR3 nucleotide sequence: TGCGCCAGCAGCTTGGAACCGCCCCGCTACGAGCAGTACTTC. Translation gives CASSLEPPRYEQYF.

This clonotype was counted many times. This chain connects TRBV6-1 to TRBJ2-3; D is tentatively TRBD1 or TRBD2 (5 bases each). The V end lost 4 bases, the J end lost 4 bases, and 15 bases lay between the germline ends. This CDR3 spans 15 amino acids. Germline V lookup: CDR1 MNHNS, CDR2 SASEGT. The CDR3: CASSVSGRGADTQYF. The CDR3 nucleotides are TGTGCCAGCAGTGTCTCGGGTAGGGGAGCAGATACGCAGTATTTT.

This clonotype was picked up one time. J is TRBJ1-1 and V is TRBV9, with unresolved D. Germline CDR1 is SGDLS and CDR2 is YYNGEE. V was trimmed by 5 bases and J by 10 bases, leaving 15 bases between them. The CDR3 runs to 12 residues. The CDR3 spells CASSLDLGLAFF. The DNA of the CDR3 is TGTGCCAGCAGTTTAGATCTGGGATTAGCTTTCTTT.

In this sample, this clonotype turned up many times. The chain employs TRBV15 and TRBJ1-1; no reliable D call. The CDR3 sequence is 16 residues long. The V end was cut by 3 bases, the J end by 0 bases, with 14 bases between. Germline-derived CDR1 and CDR2 are LNHNV and YYDKDF (reference sequence). The chain's CDR3 is CATSSPIRGLNTEAFF. CDR3 sequence (DNA): TGTGCCACCAGCAGCCCAATTCGCGGCCTGAACACTGAAGCTTTCTTT.

The V call is TRBV30, the J call TRBJ2-1; TRBD2 matches at 8 bases. This CDR3 comprises 15 residues. The J segment lost 4 bases and the V segment lost 2 bases, leaving 7 bases of the junction unmatched. Per the germline V gene, CDR1 is GTSNPN and CDR2 is SVGIG (reference sequence). Here the CDR3 DNA reads TGTGCCTGGAGTATCGCCGGGACTAGATACAATGAGCAGTTCTTC. It codes for CAWSIAGTRYNEQFF.